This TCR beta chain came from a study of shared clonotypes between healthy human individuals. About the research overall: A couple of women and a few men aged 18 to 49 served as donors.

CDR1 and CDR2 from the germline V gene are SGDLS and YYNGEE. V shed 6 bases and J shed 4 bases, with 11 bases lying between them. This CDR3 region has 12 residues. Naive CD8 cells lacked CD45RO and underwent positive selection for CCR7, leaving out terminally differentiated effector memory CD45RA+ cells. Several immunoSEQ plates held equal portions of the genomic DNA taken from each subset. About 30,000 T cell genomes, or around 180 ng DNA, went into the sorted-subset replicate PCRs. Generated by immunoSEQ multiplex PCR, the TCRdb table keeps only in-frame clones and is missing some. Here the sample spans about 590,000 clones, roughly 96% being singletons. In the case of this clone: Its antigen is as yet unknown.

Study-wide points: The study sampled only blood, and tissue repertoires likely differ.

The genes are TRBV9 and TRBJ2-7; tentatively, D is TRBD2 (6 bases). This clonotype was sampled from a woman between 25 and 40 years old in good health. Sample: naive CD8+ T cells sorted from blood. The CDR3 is CASNGSGYEQYF. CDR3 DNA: TGTGCCAGCAACGGTAGCGGTTACGAGCAGTACTTC.